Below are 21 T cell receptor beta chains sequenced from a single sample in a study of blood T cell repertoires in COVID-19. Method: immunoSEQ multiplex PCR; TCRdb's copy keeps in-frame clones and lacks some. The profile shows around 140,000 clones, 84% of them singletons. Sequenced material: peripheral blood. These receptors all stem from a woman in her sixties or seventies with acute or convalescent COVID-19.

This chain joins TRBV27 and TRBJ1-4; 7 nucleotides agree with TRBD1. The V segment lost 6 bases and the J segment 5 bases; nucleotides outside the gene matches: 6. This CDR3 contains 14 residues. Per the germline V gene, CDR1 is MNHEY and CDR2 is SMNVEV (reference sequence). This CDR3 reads CASRTGQTNEKLFF. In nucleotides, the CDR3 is TGTGCCAGCAGGACGGGACAGACCAATGAAAAACTGTTTTTT. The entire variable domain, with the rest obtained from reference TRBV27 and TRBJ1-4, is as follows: EAQVTQNPRYLITVTGKKLTVTCSQNMNHEYMSWYRQDPGLGLRQIYYSMNVEVTDKGDVPEGYKVSRKEKRNFPLILESPSPNQTSLYFCASRTGQTNEKLFFGSGTQLSVL.

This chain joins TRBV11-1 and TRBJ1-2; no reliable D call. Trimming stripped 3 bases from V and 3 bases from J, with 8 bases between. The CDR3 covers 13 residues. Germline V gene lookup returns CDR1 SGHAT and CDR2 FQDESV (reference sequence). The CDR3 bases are TGTGCCAGCAGCTTTGACTGGGACTATGGCTACACCTTC. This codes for CASSFDWDYGYTF.

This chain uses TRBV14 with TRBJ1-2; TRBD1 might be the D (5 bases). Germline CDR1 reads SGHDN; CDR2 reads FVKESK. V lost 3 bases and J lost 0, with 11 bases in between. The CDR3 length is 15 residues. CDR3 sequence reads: CASSHTRQSNYGYTF. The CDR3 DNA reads TGTGCCAGCAGCCACACAAGACAGTCTAACTATGGCTACACCTTC.

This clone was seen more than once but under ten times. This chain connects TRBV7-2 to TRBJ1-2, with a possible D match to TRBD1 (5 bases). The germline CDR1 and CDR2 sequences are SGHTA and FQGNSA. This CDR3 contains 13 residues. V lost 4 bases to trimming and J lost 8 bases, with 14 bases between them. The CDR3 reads CASSSRGGSGYTF. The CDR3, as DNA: TGTGCCAGCAGCTCGCGGGGGGGTTCAGGCTACACCTTC.

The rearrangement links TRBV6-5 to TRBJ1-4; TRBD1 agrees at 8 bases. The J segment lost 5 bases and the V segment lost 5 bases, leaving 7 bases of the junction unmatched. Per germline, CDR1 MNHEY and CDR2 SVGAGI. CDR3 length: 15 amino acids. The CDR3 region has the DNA TGTGCCAGCAGTCCTACGACAGGGGAGAATGAAAAACTGTTTTTT. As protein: CASSPTTGENEKLFF.

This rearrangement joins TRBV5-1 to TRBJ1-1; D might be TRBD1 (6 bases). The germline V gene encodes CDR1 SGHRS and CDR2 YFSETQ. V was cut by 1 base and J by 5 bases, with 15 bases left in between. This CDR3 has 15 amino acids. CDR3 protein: CASSLNLGARTEAFF. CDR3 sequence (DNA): TGCGCCAGCAGCTTGAACCTGGGGGCGCGAACTGAAGCTTTCTTT. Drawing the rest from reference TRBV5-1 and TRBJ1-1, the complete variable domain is KAGVTQTPRYLIKTRGQQVTLSCSPISGHRSVSWYQQTPGQGLQFLFEYFSETQRNKGNFPGRFSGRQFSNSRSEMNVSTLELGDSALYLCASSLNLGARTEAFFGQGTRLTVV.

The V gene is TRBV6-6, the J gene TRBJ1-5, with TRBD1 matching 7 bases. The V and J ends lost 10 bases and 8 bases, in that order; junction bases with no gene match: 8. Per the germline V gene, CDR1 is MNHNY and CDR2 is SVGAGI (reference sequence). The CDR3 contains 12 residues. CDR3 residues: CATQGVFEPQHF. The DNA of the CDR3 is TGTGCCACCCAGGGGGTCTTTGAGCCCCAGCATTTT.

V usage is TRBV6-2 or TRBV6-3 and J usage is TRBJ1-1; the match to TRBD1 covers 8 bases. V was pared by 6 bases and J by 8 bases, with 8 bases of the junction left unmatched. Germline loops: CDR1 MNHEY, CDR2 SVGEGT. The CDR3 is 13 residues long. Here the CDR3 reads CASRPPGQAEAFF. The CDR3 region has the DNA TGTGCCAGCAGACCTCCGGGACAGGCCGAAGCTTTCTTT.

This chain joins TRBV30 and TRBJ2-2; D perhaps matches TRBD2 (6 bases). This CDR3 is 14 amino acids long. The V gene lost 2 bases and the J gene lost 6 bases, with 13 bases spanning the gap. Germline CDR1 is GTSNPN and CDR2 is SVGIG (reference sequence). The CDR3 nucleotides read TGTGCCTGGAGTAGGCTAGCGAGGGCCGGGGAGCTGTTTTTT. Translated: CAWSRLARAGELFF.

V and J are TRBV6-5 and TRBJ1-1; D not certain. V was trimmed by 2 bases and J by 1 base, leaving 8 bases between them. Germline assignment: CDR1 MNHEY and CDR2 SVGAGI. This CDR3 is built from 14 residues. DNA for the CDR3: TGTGCCAGCAGTTACGTGGAGAAGAACACTGAAGCTTTCTTT. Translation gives CASSYVEKNTEAFF.

The CDR3 coding sequence is TGTGCCAGCAGTGAGGTCACAGGGGGCCCCAGCACAGATACGCAGTATTTT. As protein: CASSEVTGGPSTDTQYF. The chain couples TRBV2 to TRBJ2-3; 9 nucleotides agree with TRBD1. This CDR3 spans 17 amino acids. Germline V lookup: CDR1 SNHLY, CDR2 FYNNEI. Trimming at V came to 3 bases and at J to 0 bases, leaving 7 bases not matched to a gene.

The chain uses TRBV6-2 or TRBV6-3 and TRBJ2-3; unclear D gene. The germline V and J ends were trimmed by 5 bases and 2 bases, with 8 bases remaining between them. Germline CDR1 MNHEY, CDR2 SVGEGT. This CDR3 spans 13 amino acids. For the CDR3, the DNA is TGTGCCAGCAGTCAATCCATCACAGATACGCAGTATTTT. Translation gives CASSQSITDTQYF.

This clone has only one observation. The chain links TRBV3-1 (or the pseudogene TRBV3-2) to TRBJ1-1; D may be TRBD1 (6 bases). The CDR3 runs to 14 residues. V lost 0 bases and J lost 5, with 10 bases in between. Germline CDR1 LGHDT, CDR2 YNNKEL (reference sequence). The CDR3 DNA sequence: TGTGCCAGCAGCCAAGAGGAAACAGGGACTGAAGCTTTCTTT. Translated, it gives CASSQEETGTEAFF.

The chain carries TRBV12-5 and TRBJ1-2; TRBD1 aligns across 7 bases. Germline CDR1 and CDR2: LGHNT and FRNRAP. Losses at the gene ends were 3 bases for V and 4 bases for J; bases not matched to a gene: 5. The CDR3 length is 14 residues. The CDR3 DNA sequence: TGTGCTAGTGGTTTAGACAGGGAGACCTATGGCTACACCTTC. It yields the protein CASGLDRETYGYTF.

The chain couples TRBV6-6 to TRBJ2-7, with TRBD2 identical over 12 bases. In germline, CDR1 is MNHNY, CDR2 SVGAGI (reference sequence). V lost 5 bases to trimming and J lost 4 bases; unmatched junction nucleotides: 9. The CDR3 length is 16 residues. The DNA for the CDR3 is TGTGCCAGCAGTCGAATCCCGACTAGCGGGAGTTACGAGCAGTACTTC. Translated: CASSRIPTSGSYEQYF.

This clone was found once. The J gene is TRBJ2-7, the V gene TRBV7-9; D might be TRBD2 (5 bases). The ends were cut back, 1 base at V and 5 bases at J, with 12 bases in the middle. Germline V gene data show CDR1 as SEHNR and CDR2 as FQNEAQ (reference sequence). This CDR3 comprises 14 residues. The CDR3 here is CASSLGLASNEQYF. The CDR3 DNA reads TGTGCCAGCAGCTTAGGGCTAGCTTCCAACGAGCAGTACTTC.

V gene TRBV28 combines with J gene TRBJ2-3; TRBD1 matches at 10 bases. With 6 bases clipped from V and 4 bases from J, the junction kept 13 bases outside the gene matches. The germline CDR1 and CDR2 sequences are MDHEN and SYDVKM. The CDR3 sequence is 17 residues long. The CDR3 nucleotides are TGTGCCAGCAGCCCCTTACCGGGACAGGGGAGGGCAGATACGCAGTATTTT. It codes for CASSPLPGQGRADTQYF.

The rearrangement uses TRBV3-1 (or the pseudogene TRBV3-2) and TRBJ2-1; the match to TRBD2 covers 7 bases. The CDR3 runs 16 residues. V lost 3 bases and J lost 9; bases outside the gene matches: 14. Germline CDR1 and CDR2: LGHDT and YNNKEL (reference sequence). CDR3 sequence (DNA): TGTGCCAGCAGCCACTATTTCGGCGGGAGTGAAGGTGAGCAGTTCTTC. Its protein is CASSHYFGGSEGEQFF.

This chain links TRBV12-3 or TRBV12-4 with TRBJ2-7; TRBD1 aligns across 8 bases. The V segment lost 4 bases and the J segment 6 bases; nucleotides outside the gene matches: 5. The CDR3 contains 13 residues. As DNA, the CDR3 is TGTGCCAGCAGTTCCAATGGACAGGGCGAGCAGTACTTC. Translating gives CASSSNGQGEQYF.

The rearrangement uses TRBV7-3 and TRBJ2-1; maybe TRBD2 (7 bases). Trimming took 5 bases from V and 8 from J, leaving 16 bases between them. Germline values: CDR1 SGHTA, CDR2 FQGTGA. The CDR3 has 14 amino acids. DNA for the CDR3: TGTGCCAGCAGCCACGGCTCGGGGGGCGATGAGCAGTTCTTC. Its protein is CASSHGSGGDEQFF.

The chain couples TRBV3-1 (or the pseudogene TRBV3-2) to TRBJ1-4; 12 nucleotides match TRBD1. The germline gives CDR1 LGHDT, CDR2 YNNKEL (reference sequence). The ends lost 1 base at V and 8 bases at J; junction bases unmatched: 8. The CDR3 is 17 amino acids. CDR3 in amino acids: CASSQAGTGGAGEKLFF. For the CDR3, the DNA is TGTGCCAGCAGCCAAGCGGGGACAGGGGGCGCTGGCGAAAAACTGTTTTTT.